The 19 T cell receptor beta chains below come from one sample, sequenced in a study of blood T cell repertoires in COVID-19. Clones were read by immunoSEQ multiplex PCR, and TCRdb kept only the in-frame ones, dropping some. Found here are roughly 100,000 clones, roughly 80% of them singletons; the top ten hold about 23%. The sequenced sample was peripheral blood. Receptor source: a man older than 75 with active or convalescent COVID-19.

Here the CDR3 reads CASSTSGLAGGPETQYF. The CDR3 DNA sequence: TGTGCCAGCAGCACCTCGGGACTAGCGGGGGGGCCTGAGACCCAGTACTTC. The gene calls are TRBV5-4 and TRBJ2-5; 16 bases fit TRBD2. Germline CDR1 SGHNT, CDR2 YYREEE (reference sequence). The V gene end was trimmed by 4 bases and the J gene end by 5 bases; junction bases not matched to a gene: 8. The CDR3 covers 17 residues.

This clone occurred once. The chain carries TRBV11-2 and TRBJ2-2; D uncertain. There are 15 residues in the CDR3. The V end lost 4 bases, the J end lost 4 bases, and 13 bases lay between the germline ends. Looked up from germline, CDR1 is SGHAT and CDR2 is FQNNGV. In DNA form, the CDR3 reads TGTGCCAGCAGCTCTAAAGTAGTACGCACCGGGGAGCTGTTTTTT. As protein: CASSSKVVRTGELFF. Full variable domain (outside the CDR3, taken from reference TRBV11-2 and TRBJ2-2): EAGVAQSPRYKIIEKRQSVAFWCNPISGHATLYWYQQILGQGPKLLIQFQNNGVVDDSQLPKDRFSAERLKGVDSTLKIQPAKLEDSAVYLCASSSKVVRTGELFFGEGSRLTVL.

CDR3 protein: CASSKPGDRGINNEQFF. CDR3 DNA sequence: TGTGCCAGCAGCAAGCCCGGAGACAGGGGGATAAACAATGAGCAGTTCTTC. V and J are TRBV21-1 and TRBJ2-1; the table's TRBD1 call for D was not verified on the DNA. TRBV21-1 is a recognized pseudogene. The CDR3 length is 17 residues.

The chain carries TRBV6-2 or TRBV6-3 and TRBJ2-5; TRBD2 matches 10 bases. Trimming took 5 bases from V and 5 from J; bases not matched to a gene: 8. The V gene's germline CDR1 is MNHEY and CDR2 SVGEGT. CDR3 length: 15 amino acids. The CDR3 loop reads CASSSTSGARETQYF. The CDR3 nucleotides are TGTGCCAGCAGTAGCACTAGCGGGGCGCGCGAGACCCAGTACTTC.

The chain joins TRBV12-3 or TRBV12-4 to TRBJ1-6; the D gene is possibly TRBD1 (6 bases). V lost 5 bases and J 9 bases, leaving 11 bases between the germline ends. The CDR3 sequence is 13 residues long. The CDR3 DNA is TGTGCCAGCAGTCGACAGGAGGCTTCACCCCTCCACTTT. Its protein product is CASSRQEASPLHF.

The rearrangement uses TRBV29-1 and TRBJ1-2, with 9 bases fitting TRBD1. After removal of 3 bases from V and 7 bases from J, the junction contained 12 bases not matched to a gene. Germline assignment: CDR1 SQVTM and CDR2 ANQGSEA. The CDR3 has 15 residues. The CDR3 DNA follows: TGCAGCGTTGACCGGGGACAGGGTACGTTCTCTGGCTACACCTTC. It translates to CSVDRGQGTFSGYTF.

The V and J genes are TRBV12-3 or TRBV12-4 and TRBJ1-2, with no clear D. The V end was cut by 7 bases, the J end by 6 bases, with 15 bases between. CDR3 length: 13 amino acids. The CDR3 sequence: CASKGGVQNGYTF. DNA of the CDR3: TGTGCCAGCAAAGGAGGCGTGCAAAATGGCTACACCTTC.

The V call is TRBV5-1, the J call TRBJ2-1, with 11 bases aligning to TRBD1. Trimming removed 4 bases from V and 2 bases from J; junction bases left unmatched: 2. The V gene's germline CDR1 is SGHRS and CDR2 YFSETQ. CDR3 length: 15 residues. The CDR3 spells CASSKGQGAYNEQFF. The CDR3 DNA is TGCGCCAGCAGCAAGGGACAGGGGGCCTACAATGAGCAGTTCTTC.

V is TRBV6-2 or TRBV6-3 and J is TRBJ2-1; 8 nucleotides align to TRBD2. CDR1 is MNHEY and CDR2 is SVGEGT in the germline V gene. The CDR3 has 16 amino acids. V lost 5 bases to trimming and J lost 9 bases; unmatched junction nucleotides: 15. The CDR3 coding sequence is TGTGCCAGCAGTCCCAACCGGGGGGGCAAAGGCGCTGAGCAGTTCTTC. Its translation is CASSPNRGGKGAEQFF.

The chain recombines TRBV5-4 with TRBJ2-6, with TRBD1 matching over 7 bases. Germline loops: CDR1 SGHNT, CDR2 YYREEE (reference sequence). V trimming: 0 bases; J trimming: 2 bases; junction bases outside the gene matches: 5. The CDR3 extends over 17 amino acids. In DNA, the CDR3 is TGTGCCAGCAGCTTGGGACAGGGCCTGACTGGGGCCAACGTCCTGACTTTC. Amino acids: CASSLGQGLTGANVLTF.

The table lists this clone with a few counts. V usage is TRBV10-1 and J usage is TRBJ2-7; no clear D gene. The V end lost 4 bases, the J end lost 4 bases, and 11 bases lay between the germline ends. The CDR3 extends over 13 amino acids. Germline CDR1 and CDR2: WNHNN and SYGVQD (reference sequence). CDR3 sequence reads: CASSASAVYEQYF. In DNA form, the CDR3 reads TGCGCCAGCAGTGCGTCGGCAGTATACGAGCAGTACTTC.

This clone has just one count. The rearrangement uses TRBV6-5 and TRBJ1-2; D might be TRBD1 (6 bases). V lost 6 bases and J lost 1, with 9 bases in between. Germline V gene lookup returns CDR1 MNHEY and CDR2 SVGAGI. This CDR3 region has 13 residues. CDR3 in DNA: TGTGCCAGCAGAAGACAGGATAACTATGGCTACACCTTC. Its protein product is CASRRQDNYGYTF.

The chain couples TRBV5-1 to TRBJ1-1; tentative D call: TRBD1 (5 bases). This CDR3 spans 14 amino acids. V was shortened by 7 bases and J by 1 base, with 14 bases between the two germline ends. The V gene's germline CDR1 is SGHRS and CDR2 YFSETQ. The CDR3 nucleotides are TGCGCCAGCGCTAAAGACAGTGCGAACACTGAAGCTTTCTTT. Translated: CASAKDSANTEAFF. Looking up the rest from reference TRBV5-1 and TRBJ1-1 gives the full variable domain: KAGVTQTPRYLIKTRGQQVTLSCSPISGHRSVSWYQQTPGQGLQFLFEYFSETQRNKGNFPGRFSGRQFSNSRSEMNVSTLELGDSALYLCASAKDSANTEAFFGQGTRLTVV.

CDR3 loop: CASSRGGETQYF. The CDR3 DNA follows: TGTGCCAGCAGCCGGGGAGGGGAGACCCAGTACTTC. The chain combines TRBV6-2 or TRBV6-3 with TRBJ2-5; 7 bases fit TRBD2. CDR1 and CDR2 from the germline V gene are MNHEY and SVGEGT. This CDR3 has 12 residues. The V segment lost 6 bases and the J segment 5 bases; nucleotides outside the gene matches: 3.

A note on this clone: A junction boundary mismatches the germline segment, possibly from a read error. V usage is TRBV7-9 and J usage is TRBJ1-3; possibly TRBD1 for D (5 bases). This CDR3 has 12 residues. The germline V gene encodes CDR1 SEHNR and CDR2 FQNEAQ (reference sequence). In DNA, the CDR3 is TGTGCCAGCAGCTTAGCGCTGTCCACAGGAAATTTT. The encoded protein is CASSLALSTGNF.

This rearrangement joins TRBV5-6 to TRBJ2-5; 12 bases fit TRBD2. Germline loops: CDR1 SGHDT, CDR2 YYEEEE. The CDR3 length is 15 residues. Trimming cost V 5 bases and J 1 base; bases outside gene matches: 3. The CDR3 spells CASRLLAGGQETQYF. DNA of the CDR3: TGTGCCAGCAGACTACTAGCGGGGGGCCAAGAGACCCAGTACTTC.

The chain carries TRBV5-1 and TRBJ2-1; TRBD2 aligns across 9 bases. V lost 4 bases to trimming and J lost 5 bases; unmatched junction nucleotides: 10. The CDR3 contains 16 residues. Germline V lookup: CDR1 SGHRS, CDR2 YFSETQ. For the CDR3, the DNA is TGCGCCAGCAGCCCCGTAGGAGCGGGGGGCCACAATGAGCAGTTCTTC. This codes for CASSPVGAGGHNEQFF.

The CDR3 protein is CASSQSSREKYGYTF. The CDR3 DNA reads as TGCGCCAGCAGTCAATCGTCGAGAGAGAAGTATGGCTACACCTTC. The chain joins TRBV23-1 to TRBJ1-2; D not resolved. TRBV23-1 is identified as an open reading frame with a role that is uncertain. The CDR3 runs 15 residues. V was pared by 0 bases and J by 5 bases, with 13 bases between.

The rearrangement joins TRBV4-1 to TRBJ2-7, with D perhaps TRBD2 (5 bases). The CDR3 length is 16 residues. V gave up 5 bases and J gave up 0 bases, with 17 bases separating them. Germline V gene lookup returns CDR1 MGHRA and CDR2 YSYEKL. The DNA for the CDR3 is TGCGCCAGCAGCGATTACCCGACGGGGAGCTCCTACGAGCAGTACTTC. Translating gives CASSDYPTGSSYEQYF.